These 29 T cell receptor beta chains share one sample of origin, sequenced in a study of blood T cell repertoires in COVID-19. Produced via immunoSEQ multiplex PCR; TCRdb's table is partial and in-frame only. Found here are 210,000 or so clones, around 84% of them singletons; the top ten hold around 4%. Sample: PBMCs or T cells enriched from blood (not recorded which). These receptors all stem from a man younger than 40 with acute COVID-19.

The V call is TRBV5-6, the J call TRBJ2-1; a weak D match, TRBD2 (6 bases). The length of the CDR3 is 15 residues. Between the trimmed V and J ends, which lost 0 bases and 10 bases, there was a span of 17 bases. Germline CDR1 reads SGHDT; CDR2 reads YYEEEE. CDR3 sequence reads: CASSLARDVTEEQFF. In DNA, the CDR3 is TGTGCCAGCAGCTTGGCGCGGGATGTTACCGAGGAGCAGTTCTTC.

J is TRBJ2-7 and V is TRBV27; TRBD1 matches at 8 bases. CDR1 is MNHEY and CDR2 is SMNVEV in the germline V gene (reference sequence). V lost 3 bases and J lost 5; bases outside the gene matches: 9. This CDR3 has 15 residues. The CDR3: CASSLGGQGDDEQYF. The CDR3 DNA reads as TGTGCCAGCAGTTTGGGAGGACAGGGAGATGACGAGCAGTACTTC.

The sample holds a few counts of this clone. This chain connects TRBV5-5 to TRBJ2-7, with D possibly TRBD2 on 5 matching bases. Germline V lookup: CDR1 SGHKS, CDR2 YYEKEE (reference sequence). Trimming removed 4 bases at V and 7 bases at J, with 12 bases between. The CDR3 is 12 amino acids. CDR3 nucleotides: TGTGCCAGCAGCCGGGGTTCGCTGGAGCAGTACTTC. Its translation is CASSRGSLEQYF.

V gene TRBV5-1 combines with J gene TRBJ2-1; the match to TRBD2 covers 11 bases. The CDR3 length is 16 residues. The J segment lost 2 bases and the V segment lost 5 bases, leaving 6 bases of the junction unmatched. Germline V lookup: CDR1 SGHRS, CDR2 YFSETQ. CDR3 sequence reads: CASRPGTSGPYNEQFF. The CDR3 DNA reads as TGCGCCAGCAGACCCGGGACTAGCGGCCCCTACAATGAGCAGTTCTTC.

This chain links TRBV12-5 with TRBJ2-1; D is uncertain. Trimming cost V 6 bases and J 12 bases, with 15 bases left between them. This CDR3 spans 12 amino acids. Germline-derived CDR1 and CDR2 are LGHNT and FRNRAP. CDR3 loop: CASGSIPPGQFF. CDR3 coding DNA: TGTGCTAGTGGAAGTATTCCCCCCGGGCAGTTCTTC.

The chain is built from TRBV5-6 and TRBJ2-7; TRBD1 might be the D (6 bases). Germline values: CDR1 SGHDT, CDR2 YYEEEE. This CDR3 has 17 amino acids. The germline V and J ends were trimmed by 2 bases and 0 bases, with 18 bases remaining between them. The CDR3 spells CASSFTPTGTHSYEQYF. CDR3 nucleotides: TGTGCCAGCAGCTTTACTCCCACCGGGACACACTCCTACGAGCAGTACTTC.

The V gene is TRBV6-4, the J gene TRBJ1-1, with D maybe TRBD1 (5 bases). V dropped 2 bases and J dropped 1 base, with 20 bases sitting between them. The germline CDR1 and CDR2 sequences are MRHNA and SNTAGT. This CDR3 has 18 amino acids. CDR3 DNA sequence: TGTGCCAGCAGTGACGATTCGGGGGATTCGCTTTGGAACACTGAAGCTTTCTTT. Its translation is CASSDDSGDSLWNTEAFF.

This clone is a singleton in its sample. The chain carries TRBV3-1 (or the pseudogene TRBV3-2) and TRBJ2-4, with D perhaps TRBD2 (5 bases). CDR1 LGHDT and CDR2 YNNKEL come from the germline V gene (reference sequence). Between the trimmed V and J ends, which lost 0 bases and 0 bases, there was a span of 18 bases. The CDR3 is made up of 19 amino acids. The CDR3 bases are TGTGCCAGCAGCCAAGATTGGGGAGTTGGCAGTCTAGCCAAAAACATTCAGTACTTC. Its protein is CASSQDWGVGSLAKNIQYF.

CDR3 coding DNA: TGTGCCAGCAGCCAAACGGGACTTTCCACAGATACGCAGTATTTT. Protein sequence: CASSQTGLSTDTQYF. The J gene is TRBJ2-3, the V gene TRBV6-2 or TRBV6-3; possibly TRBD2 for D (6 bases). V was cut by 6 bases and J by 2 bases, with 15 bases left in between. CDR1 is MNHEY and CDR2 is SVGEGT in the germline V gene. The CDR3 is 15 residues long.

The genes are TRBV7-3 and TRBJ2-2; 8 bases agree with TRBD2. CDR1 and CDR2 from the germline V gene are SGHTA and FQGTGA. With 0 bases clipped from V and 5 bases from J, the junction kept 2 bases outside the gene matches. The CDR3 runs 15 residues. In nucleotides, the CDR3 is TGTGCCAGCAGCTTAACTAGCGGGGAGACCGGGGAGCTGTTTTTT. Translating gives CASSLTSGETGELFF. Full variable domain (outside the CDR3, taken from reference TRBV7-3 and TRBJ2-2): GAGVSQTPSNKVTEKGKYVELRCDPISGHTALYWYRQSLGQGPEFLIYFQGTGAADDSGLPNDRFFAVRPEGSVSTLKIQRTERGDSAVYLCASSLTSGETGELFFGEGSRLTVL.

The chain links TRBV6-1 to TRBJ1-1; 7 bases are shared with TRBD1. The trim removed 4 bases at V and 3 bases at J, leaving 14 bases unmatched. The CDR3 is 17 residues long. Germline V gene sequence: CDR1 MNHNS, CDR2 SASEGT. CDR3 DNA: TGTGCCAGCAGTGGAACCCACTTTGGGCAGGGGGACACTGAAGCTTTCTTT. Its translation is CASSGTHFGQGDTEAFF.

This clone was found a few times. This chain uses TRBV27 with TRBJ1-1; TRBD1 might be the D (6 bases). Germline lookup yields CDR1 MNHEY and CDR2 SMNVEV (reference sequence). V lost 2 bases to trimming and J lost 1 base, with 8 bases between them. The CDR3 loop spans 14 amino acids. DNA of the CDR3: TGTGCCAGCAGTTTAGGGGGCAGGAACACTGAAGCTTTCTTT. Translating it yields CASSLGGRNTEAFF.

V is TRBV5-1 and J is TRBJ1-1, with 8 bases lining up with TRBD1. V was pared by 5 bases and J by 0 bases, with 9 bases of the junction left unmatched. This CDR3 has 16 amino acids. Per the germline V gene, CDR1 is SGHRS and CDR2 is YFSETQ. In nucleotides, the CDR3 is TGCGCCAGCAGATCCACAGGGGGTGAGGTGAACACTGAAGCTTTCTTT. Its translation: CASRSTGGEVNTEAFF.

The rearrangement joins TRBV2 to TRBJ2-2, with D possibly being TRBD1 (5 bases). The germline gives CDR1 SNHLY, CDR2 FYNNEI. CDR3 size: 14 residues. V lost 5 bases and J 5 bases, leaving 12 bases between the germline ends. CDR3 bases: TGTGCCAGCAGTCCGAGGTCAGGGACCGGGGAGCTGTTTTTT. Its protein is CASSPRSGTGELFF.

This clone was seen repeatedly, ten times or more. V is TRBV6-1 and J is TRBJ2-1, with D perhaps matching TRBD2 (7 bases). Deletions cut 2 bases from V and 8 bases from J, with 16 bases between. This CDR3 comprises 15 residues. Germline V gene lookup returns CDR1 MNHNS and CDR2 SASEGT. The CDR3 nucleotides read TGTGCCAGCAGTGAATCGGAGGGGGGGTACCATGAGCAGTTCTTC. It translates to CASSESEGGYHEQFF.

DNA for the CDR3: TGTGCCAGCTTAGGGCAGGGACAAGGGGAGCAGTACTTC. Translated: CASLGQGQGEQYF. V usage is TRBV18 and J usage is TRBJ2-7; possible D gene TRBD1, 6 bases. Between the trimmed V and J ends, which lost 7 bases and 7 bases, there was a span of 17 bases. The CDR3 spans 13 residues. Per germline, CDR1 KGHSH and CDR2 LQKENI.

This CDR3 is CASSDRTGRTGELFF. In DNA, the CDR3 is TGTGCCAGCAGTGACCGGACAGGGCGCACCGGGGAGCTGTTTTTT. The genes are TRBV14 and TRBJ2-2; 8 bases are a match to TRBD1. This CDR3 is 15 amino acids long. Trimming took 6 bases from V and 4 from J; bases not matched to a gene: 7. Germline lookup yields CDR1 SGHDN and CDR2 FVKESK.

The V call is TRBV5-4, the J call TRBJ2-2; tentative D call: TRBD2 (6 bases). The CDR3 is made up of 13 amino acids. V dropped 3 bases and J dropped 6 bases, with 9 bases sitting between them. From germline, CDR1 is SGHNT and CDR2 YYREEE (reference sequence). CDR3 amino acids: CASSSPSAGELFF. The CDR3 DNA reads TGTGCCAGCAGCTCCCCTAGCGCCGGGGAGCTGTTTTTT.

This chain uses TRBV19 with TRBJ2-1, with a tentative D call TRBD2 (5 bases). Per germline, CDR1 LNHDA and CDR2 SQIVND (reference sequence). V lost 5 bases, J lost 0 bases, and 8 bases lay in between. The CDR3 is made up of 14 amino acids. The CDR3 spells CASSSGSSYNEQFF. CDR3 coding DNA: TGTGCCAGTAGTTCGGGGAGCTCCTACAATGAGCAGTTCTTC.

CDR3 amino acids: CATSDSASGRDTQYF. The CDR3 bases are TGTGCCACCAGTGATTCGGCTAGCGGGCGAGATACGCAGTATTTT. V and J are TRBV24-1 and TRBJ2-3; TRBD2 agrees at 8 bases. The CDR3 is made up of 15 amino acids. With V trimmed by 2 bases and J by 5 bases, 5 bases remained unmatched. From germline, CDR1 is KGHDR and CDR2 SFDVKD.

The count of this clone is one. The chain couples TRBV15 to TRBJ2-3; no firm D call. Trimming shortened V by 7 bases and J by 0 bases, and 11 bases separated the two germline ends. The CDR3 runs 14 residues. Looked up from germline, CDR1 is LNHNV and CDR2 is YYDKDF (reference sequence). The CDR3 DNA reads as TGTGCCACCACAGACTCACCTAGCACAGATACGCAGTATTTT. Protein: CATTDSPSTDTQYF.

V usage is TRBV25-1 and J usage is TRBJ1-6; 8 bases agree with TRBD1. V gave up 4 bases and J gave up 5 bases; unmatched junction bases: 4. Looked up from germline, CDR1 is MGHDK and CDR2 is SYGVNS. The CDR3 is 15 amino acids. CDR3 in DNA: TGTGCCAGCAGTGCGATGACAGGGGATAATTCACCCCTCCACTTT. This translates into CASSAMTGDNSPLHF.

The rearrangement uses TRBV9 and TRBJ2-1; 12 bases are a match to TRBD2. With V trimmed by 0 bases and J by 0 bases, 7 bases remained unmatched. The germline gives CDR1 SGDLS, CDR2 YYNGEE. The CDR3 spans 19 residues. The CDR3 DNA follows: TGTGCCAGCAGCGTAGATCAACTAGCGGGGGGACCCTCCTACAATGAGCAGTTCTTC. It specifies CASSVDQLAGGPSYNEQFF.

The gene calls are TRBV12-5 and TRBJ1-5; 7 nucleotides agree with TRBD1. This CDR3 spans 16 amino acids. Germline values: CDR1 LGHNT, CDR2 FRNRAP. Trimming took 6 bases from V and 0 from J; bases not matched to a gene: 8. CDR3 amino acids: CASGPGQNPSNQPQHF. The CDR3 bases are TGTGCTAGTGGCCCGGGACAGAACCCTAGCAATCAGCCCCAGCATTTT.

The chain has TRBV5-6 and TRBJ1-1; TRBD1 matches 10 bases. CDR1 is SGHDT, CDR2 YYEEEE, per germline. The CDR3 extends over 16 amino acids. After removal of 3 bases from V and 6 bases from J, the junction contained 11 bases not matched to a gene. The chain's CDR3 is CASSWGQGSFGAEAFF. DNA of the CDR3: TGTGCCAGCAGCTGGGGACAGGGGTCCTTTGGGGCTGAAGCTTTCTTT.

The CDR3 bases are TGTGCCAGCAGCCATTTGGGGGACAGGGTTGATCAGCCCCAGCATTTT. It specifies CASSHLGDRVDQPQHF. The chain carries TRBV3-1 (or the pseudogene TRBV3-2) and TRBJ1-5; 9 bases fit TRBD1. CDR3 length equals 16 residues. The V and J ends lost 3 bases and 5 bases, in that order; junction bases with no gene match: 8. Germline lookup yields CDR1 LGHDT and CDR2 YNNKEL (reference sequence).

The chain links TRBV19 to TRBJ1-2, with D possibly matching TRBD1 (5 bases). Germline CDR1 LNHDA, CDR2 SQIVND (reference sequence). Trimming took off 7 bases at V and 3 bases at J, with 12 bases between the two ends. This CDR3 is built from 13 residues. CDR3 coding DNA: TGTGCCAGTAAAAAAGGGGAGGACTATGGCTACACCTTC. Translated: CASKKGEDYGYTF. The full variable domain, rest sourced from reference TRBV19 and TRBJ1-2, is DGGITQSPKYLFRKEGQNVTLSCEQNLNHDAMYWYRQDPGQGLRLIYYSQIVNDFQKGDIAEGYSVSREKKESFPLTVTSAQKNPTAFYLCASKKGEDYGYTFGSGTRLTVV.

This chain connects TRBV6-2 or TRBV6-3 to TRBJ1-6; TRBD1 matches 7 bases. Germline values: CDR1 MNHEY, CDR2 SVGEGT. Trimming at V came to 6 bases and at J to 6 bases, leaving 5 bases not matched to a gene. CDR3 length: 14 residues. The CDR3 loop reads CASSWRQGNSPLHF. Here the CDR3 DNA reads TGTGCCAGCAGCTGGCGACAGGGTAATTCACCCCTCCACTTT.

This clone was seen just once. This sequence joins TRBV19 and TRBJ1-2, with D maybe TRBD1 (5 bases). The CDR3 has 14 amino acids. From germline, CDR1 is LNHDA and CDR2 SQIVND (reference sequence). V gave up 6 bases and J gave up 4 bases, with 15 bases separating them. The CDR3 region is CASSAGPAGYGYTF. As DNA, the CDR3 is TGTGCCAGTAGCGCGGGACCGGCGGGCTATGGCTACACCTTC.